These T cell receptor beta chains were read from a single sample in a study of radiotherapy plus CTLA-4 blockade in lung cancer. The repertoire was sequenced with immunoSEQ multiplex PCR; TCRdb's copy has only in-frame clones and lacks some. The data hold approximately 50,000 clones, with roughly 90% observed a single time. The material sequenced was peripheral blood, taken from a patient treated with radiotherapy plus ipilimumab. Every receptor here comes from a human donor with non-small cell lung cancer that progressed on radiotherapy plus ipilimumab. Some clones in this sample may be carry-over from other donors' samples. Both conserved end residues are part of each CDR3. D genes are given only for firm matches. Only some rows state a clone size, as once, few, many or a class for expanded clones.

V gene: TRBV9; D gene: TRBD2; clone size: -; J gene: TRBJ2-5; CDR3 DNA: TGTGCCAGCAGCGTCGGGACTAGCGACCAAGAGACCCAGTACTTC; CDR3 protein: CASSVGTSDQETQYF
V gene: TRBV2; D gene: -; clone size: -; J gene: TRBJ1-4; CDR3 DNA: TGTGCCAGCAAAGTGCGTCTAAATGAAAAACTGTTTTTT; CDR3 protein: CASKVRLNEKLFF
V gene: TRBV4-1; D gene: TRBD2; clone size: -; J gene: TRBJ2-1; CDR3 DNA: TGCGCCAGCAGCCACTATAGCGGGACCTACAATGAGCAGTTCTTC; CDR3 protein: CASSHYSGTYNEQFF
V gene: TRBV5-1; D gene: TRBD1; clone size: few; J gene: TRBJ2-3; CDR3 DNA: TGCGCCAGCAGCTCCTCTTCGACAGGGATCACAGATACGCAGTATTTT; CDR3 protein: CASSSSSTGITDTQYF
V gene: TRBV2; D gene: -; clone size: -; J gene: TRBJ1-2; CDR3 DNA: TGTGCCAGCAGGAAGGGGAGGGAAGCCTATGGCTACACCTTC; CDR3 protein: CASRKGREAYGYTF
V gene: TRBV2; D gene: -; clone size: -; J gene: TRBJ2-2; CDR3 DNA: TGTGCCAGCAAGCGAACCTCCGGGGAGCTGTTTTTT; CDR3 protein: CASKRTSGELFF
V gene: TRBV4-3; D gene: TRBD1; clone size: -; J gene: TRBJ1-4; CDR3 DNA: TGCGCCAGCAGCCAAGGTCCCCGGACAGGGGGCAGTGAAAAACTGTTTTTT; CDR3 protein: CASSQGPRTGGSEKLFF
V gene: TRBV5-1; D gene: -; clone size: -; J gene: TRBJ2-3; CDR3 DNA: TGCGCCAGCAGCTCCCAACCATCCCCCGGGGGAGATACGCAGTATTTT; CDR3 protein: CASSSQPSPGGDTQYF
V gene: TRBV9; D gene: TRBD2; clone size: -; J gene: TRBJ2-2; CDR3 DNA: TGTGCCAGCAGCCCTCAAGGACTAGCGGCCGGGGAGCTGTTTTTT; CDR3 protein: CASSPQGLAAGELFF
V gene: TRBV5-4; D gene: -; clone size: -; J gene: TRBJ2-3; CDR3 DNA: TGTGCCAGCAGCTCGGTGGAGGAGTGGGAAAGGAATACGCAGTATTTT; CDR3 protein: CASSSVEEWERNTQYF
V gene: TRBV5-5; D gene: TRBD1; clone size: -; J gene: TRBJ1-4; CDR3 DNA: TGTGCCAGCAGCTTACAGGGGGCAGGGGAAAAACTGTTTTTT; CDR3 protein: CASSLQGAGEKLFF
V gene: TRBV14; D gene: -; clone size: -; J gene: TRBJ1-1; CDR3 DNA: TGTGCCAGCAGTAGATTAAAAGAATCTGAAGCTTTCTTT; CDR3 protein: CASSRLKESEAFF
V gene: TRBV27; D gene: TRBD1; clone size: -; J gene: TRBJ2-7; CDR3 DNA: TGTGCCAGCAGGGCCGGGACAGGGGATTTTTCCTACGAGCAGTACTTC; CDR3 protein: CASRAGTGDFSYEQYF
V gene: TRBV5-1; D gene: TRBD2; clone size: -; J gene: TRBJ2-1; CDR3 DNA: TGCGCCAGCAGCTTGAGCGGGAGGGGCACCCAGCAGTTCTTC; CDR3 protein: CASSLSGRGTQQFF
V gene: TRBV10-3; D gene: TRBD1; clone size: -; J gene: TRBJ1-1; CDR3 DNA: TGTGCCATCAAGGGACAGTCCGACACTGAAGCTTTCTTT; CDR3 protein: CAIKGQSDTEAFF
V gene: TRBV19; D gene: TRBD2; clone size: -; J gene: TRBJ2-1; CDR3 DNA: TGTGCCAGTAGTGGGGGACTAGGGGACAATGAGCAGTTCTTC; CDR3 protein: CASSGGLGDNEQFF
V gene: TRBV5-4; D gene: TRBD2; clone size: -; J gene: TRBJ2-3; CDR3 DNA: TGTGCCAGCAGTCTACTAGCGCCTAGCACAGATACGCAGTATTTT; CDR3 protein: CASSLLAPSTDTQYF
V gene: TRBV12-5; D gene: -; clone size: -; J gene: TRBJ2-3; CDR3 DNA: TGTGCTAGTGCCTGGGACTCCCGCACAGATACGCAGTATTTT; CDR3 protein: CASAWDSRTDTQYF
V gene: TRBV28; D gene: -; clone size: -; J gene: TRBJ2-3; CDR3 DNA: TGTGCCAGCAGTTCGGAGATTTTCACAGATACGCAGTATTTT; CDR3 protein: CASSSEIFTDTQYF
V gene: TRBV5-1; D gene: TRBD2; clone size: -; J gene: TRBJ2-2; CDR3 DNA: TGCGCCAGCAGCTTGGTTCCTAGCGGGATGGAGCTGTTTTTT; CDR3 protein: CASSLVPSGMELFF
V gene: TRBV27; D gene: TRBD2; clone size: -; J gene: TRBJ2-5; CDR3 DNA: TGTGCCAGCAGTTTATTGGCTAGCGGGAGGGCCGGAGGAGAGACCCAGTACTTC; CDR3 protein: CASSLLASGRAGGETQYF
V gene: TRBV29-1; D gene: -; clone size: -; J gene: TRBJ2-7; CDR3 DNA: TGCAGCGTTGAAGATCGAGGACTTTTGAATCCCTACGAGCAGTACTTC; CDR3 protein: CSVEDRGLLNPYEQYF
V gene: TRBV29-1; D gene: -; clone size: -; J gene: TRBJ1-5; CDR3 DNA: TGCAGCGTTACGGGGGATTTGAATCAGCCCCAGCATTTT; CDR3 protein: CSVTGDLNQPQHF
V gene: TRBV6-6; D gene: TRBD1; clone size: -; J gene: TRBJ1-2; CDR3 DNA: TGTGCCAGCATCCCACAGGGGGCCCTAGGGTATGGCTACACCTTC; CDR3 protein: CASIPQGALGYGYTF
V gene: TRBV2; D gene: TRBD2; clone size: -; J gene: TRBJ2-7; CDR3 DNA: TGTGCCACCGGACTAGCGGCCGCCTACGAGCAGTACTTC; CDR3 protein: CATGLAAAYEQYF
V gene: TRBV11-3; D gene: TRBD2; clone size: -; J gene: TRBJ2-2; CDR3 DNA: TGTGCCAGCAGCCCACGTCGGACTAGCGGGACTAACACCGGGGAGCTGTTTTTT; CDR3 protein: CASSPRRTSGTNTGELFF
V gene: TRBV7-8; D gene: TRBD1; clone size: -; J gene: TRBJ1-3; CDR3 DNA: TGTGCCAGCAGCTTAACAGGGGGCAACTCTGGAAACACCATATATTTT; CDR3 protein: CASSLTGGNSGNTIYF
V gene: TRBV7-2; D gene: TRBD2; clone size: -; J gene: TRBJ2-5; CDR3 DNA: TGTGCCAGCAGCTTAGCGCTAATGGCTAGCGGGAATCGGGAGATCCAGTACTTC; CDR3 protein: CASSLALMASGNREIQYF